This T cell receptor (beta chain) was identified in a study of human T cells and chemical hapten exposure. Time point specified: healthy volunteer bleed at 6 weeks. Before extraction, the whole blood was not fractionated, and total RNA was taken from it. V gave up 4 bases and J gave up 6 bases, with 18 bases separating them. This CDR3 has 16 amino acids. Germline CDR1 and CDR2: SGHTA and FQGNSA. In the library, unique molecular identifiers were attached to individual cDNA molecules. From the RACE reads, TCRdb called clonotypes with MiXCR, one entry per CDR3 protein. The sample lists 70,000 to 85,000 distinct CDR3 sequences, roughly 8.7% seen once, with approximately 1.5% in the top ten.

The genes are TRBV7-2 and TRBJ1-4; perhaps TRBD1 as D (6 bases). This TCR was sampled from a male donor in good health. Some clones in this sample may be carry-over from other donors' samples. Sequenced sample: whole blood. CDR3 sequence reads: CASSSYRDTGDEKLFF. CDR3 coding DNA: TGTGCCAGCAGCTCCTACCGGGACACCGGAGATGAAAAACTGTTTTTT.